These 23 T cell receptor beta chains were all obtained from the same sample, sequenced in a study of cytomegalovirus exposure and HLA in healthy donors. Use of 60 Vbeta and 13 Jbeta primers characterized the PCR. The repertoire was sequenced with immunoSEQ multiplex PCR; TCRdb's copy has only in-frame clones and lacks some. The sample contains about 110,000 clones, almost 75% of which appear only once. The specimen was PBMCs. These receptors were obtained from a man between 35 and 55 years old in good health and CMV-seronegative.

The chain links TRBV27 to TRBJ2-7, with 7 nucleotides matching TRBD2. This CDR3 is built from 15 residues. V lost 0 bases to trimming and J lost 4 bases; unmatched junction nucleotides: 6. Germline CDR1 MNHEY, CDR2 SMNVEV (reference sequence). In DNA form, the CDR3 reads TGTGCCAGCAGTTTATCGGGGGGGGTGGTTTACGAGCAGTACTTC. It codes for CASSLSGGVVYEQYF.

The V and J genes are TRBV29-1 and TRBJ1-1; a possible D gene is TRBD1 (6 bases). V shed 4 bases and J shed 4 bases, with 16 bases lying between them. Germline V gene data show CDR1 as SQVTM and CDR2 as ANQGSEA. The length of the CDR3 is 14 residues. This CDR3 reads CSVGGLTGPTEAFF. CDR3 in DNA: TGCAGCGTTGGTGGGTTGACAGGCCCCACTGAAGCTTTCTTT.

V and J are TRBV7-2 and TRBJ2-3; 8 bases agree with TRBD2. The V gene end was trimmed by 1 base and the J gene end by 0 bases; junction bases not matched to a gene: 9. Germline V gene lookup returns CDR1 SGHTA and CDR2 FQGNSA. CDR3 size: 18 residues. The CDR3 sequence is CASSLVAGLVYSTDTQYF. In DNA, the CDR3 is TGTGCCAGCAGCTTAGTAGCGGGGCTTGTTTATAGCACAGATACGCAGTATTTT.

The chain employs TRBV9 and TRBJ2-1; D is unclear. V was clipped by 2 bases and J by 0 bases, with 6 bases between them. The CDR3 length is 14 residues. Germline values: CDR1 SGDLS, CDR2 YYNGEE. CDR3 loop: CASSVRSSYNEQFF. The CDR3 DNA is TGTGCCAGCAGCGTCCGTAGCTCCTACAATGAGCAGTTCTTC.

DNA for the CDR3: TGTGCCAGCAGCTCTAGTTCGGGCTACGAGCAGTACTTC. Amino acid sequence: CASSSSSGYEQYF. The gene calls are TRBV9 and TRBJ2-7; D remains ambiguous. This CDR3 has 13 residues. Trimming took off 4 bases at V and 3 bases at J, with 11 bases between the two ends. Germline assignment: CDR1 SGDLS and CDR2 YYNGEE. The full variable domain, rest sourced from reference TRBV9 and TRBJ2-7, is DSGVTQTPKHLITATGQRVTLRCSPRSGDLSVYWYQQSLDQGLQFLIQYYNGEERAKGNILERFSAQQFPDLHSELNLSSLELGDSALYFCASSSSSGYEQYFGPGTRLTVT.

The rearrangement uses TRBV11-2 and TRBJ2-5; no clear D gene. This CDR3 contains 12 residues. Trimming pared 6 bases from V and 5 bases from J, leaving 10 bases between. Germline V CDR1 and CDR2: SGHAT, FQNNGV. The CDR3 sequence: CASRSLRETQYF. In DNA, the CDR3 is TGTGCCAGCAGATCTCTCAGGGAGACCCAGTACTTC.

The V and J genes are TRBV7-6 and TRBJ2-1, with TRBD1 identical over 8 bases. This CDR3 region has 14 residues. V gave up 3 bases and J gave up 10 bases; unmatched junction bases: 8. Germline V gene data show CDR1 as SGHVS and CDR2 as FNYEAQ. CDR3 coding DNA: TGTGCCAGCAGCTTGGGGACAGGATGGCAAGAGCAGTTCTTC. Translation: CASSLGTGWQEQFF.

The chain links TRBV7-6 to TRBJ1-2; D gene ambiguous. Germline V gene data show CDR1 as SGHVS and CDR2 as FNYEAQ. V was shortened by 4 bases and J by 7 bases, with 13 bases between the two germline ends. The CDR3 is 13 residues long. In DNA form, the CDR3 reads TGTGCCAGCAGCTCGACTGAAAGTACTGGCTACACCTTC. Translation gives CASSSTESTGYTF. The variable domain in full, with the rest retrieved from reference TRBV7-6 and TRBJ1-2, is GAGVSQSPRYKVTKRGQDVALRCDPISGHVSLYWYRQALGQGPEFLTYFNYEAQQDKSGLPNDRFSAERPEGSISTLTIQRTEQRDSAMYRCASSSTESTGYTFGSGTRLTVV.

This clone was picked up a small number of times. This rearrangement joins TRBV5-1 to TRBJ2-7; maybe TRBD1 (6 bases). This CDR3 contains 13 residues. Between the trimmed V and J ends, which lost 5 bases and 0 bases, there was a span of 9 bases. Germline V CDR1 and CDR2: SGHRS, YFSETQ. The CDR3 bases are TGCGCCAGCAGTCGACAGGCCTCCTACGAGCAGTACTTC. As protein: CASSRQASYEQYF.

The CDR3 DNA is TGTGCCAGCAGCCAAGATCCACAGGGGATAGGAGGGAATCAGCCCCAGCATTTT. This sequence encodes CASSQDPQGIGGNQPQHF. This chain connects TRBV4-2 to TRBJ1-5; 7 nucleotides align to TRBD1. CDR1 is LGHNA, CDR2 YNFKEQ, per germline. The CDR3 runs to 18 residues. V lost 0 bases and J lost 4; bases outside the gene matches: 12.

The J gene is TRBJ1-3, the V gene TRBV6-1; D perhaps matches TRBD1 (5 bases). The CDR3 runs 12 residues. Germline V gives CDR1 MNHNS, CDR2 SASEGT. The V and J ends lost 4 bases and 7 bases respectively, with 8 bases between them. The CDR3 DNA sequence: TGTGCCAGCAGTGCGCAGGGTAACACCATATATTTT. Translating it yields CASSAQGNTIYF.

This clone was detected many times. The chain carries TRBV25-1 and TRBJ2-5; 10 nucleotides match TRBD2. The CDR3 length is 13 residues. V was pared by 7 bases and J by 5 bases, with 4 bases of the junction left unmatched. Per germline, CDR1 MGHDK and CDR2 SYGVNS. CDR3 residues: CASKRGGVETQYF. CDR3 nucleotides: TGTGCCAGCAAGCGGGGGGGGGTTGAGACCCAGTACTTC.

This chain's CDR3 is CASSQDEQGWSGTGELFF. In DNA form, the CDR3 reads TGCGCCAGCAGCCAAGACGAACAGGGGTGGAGCGGCACCGGGGAGCTGTTTTTT. This sequence joins TRBV4-3 and TRBJ2-2, with TRBD1 identical over 7 bases. V shed 0 bases, J shed 4 bases, and the junction held 11 bases outside the gene matches. The germline V gene encodes CDR1 LGHNA and CDR2 YSLEER. The CDR3 is 18 amino acids.

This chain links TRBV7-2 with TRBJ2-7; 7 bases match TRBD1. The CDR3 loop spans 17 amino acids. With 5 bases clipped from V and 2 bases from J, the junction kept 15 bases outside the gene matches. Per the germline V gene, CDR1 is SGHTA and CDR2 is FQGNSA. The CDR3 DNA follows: TGTGCCAGCAGCGCTACCCGGGACAGCCGAAACACCTACGAGCAGTACTTC. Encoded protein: CASSATRDSRNTYEQYF.

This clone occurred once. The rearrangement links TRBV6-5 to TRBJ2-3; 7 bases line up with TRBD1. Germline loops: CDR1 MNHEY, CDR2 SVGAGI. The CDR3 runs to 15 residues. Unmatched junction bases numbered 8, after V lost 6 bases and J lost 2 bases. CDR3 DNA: TGTGCCAGCAGACTAAGGGGACAGATCACAGATACGCAGTATTTT. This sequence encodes CASRLRGQITDTQYF.

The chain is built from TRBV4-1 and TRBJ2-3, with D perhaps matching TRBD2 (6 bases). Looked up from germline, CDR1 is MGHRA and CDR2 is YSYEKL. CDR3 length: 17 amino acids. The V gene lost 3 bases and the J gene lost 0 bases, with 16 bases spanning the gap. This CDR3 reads CASSQGRGAGSTDTQYF. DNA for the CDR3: TGCGCCAGCAGCCAGGGCCGGGGCGCGGGAAGCACAGATACGCAGTATTTT.

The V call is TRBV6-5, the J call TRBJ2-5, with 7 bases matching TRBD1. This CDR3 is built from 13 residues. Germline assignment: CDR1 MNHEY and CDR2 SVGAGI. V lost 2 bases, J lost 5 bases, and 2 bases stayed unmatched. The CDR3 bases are TGTGCCAGCAGTTACAGGGGGCTTGAGACCCAGTACTTC. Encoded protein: CASSYRGLETQYF.

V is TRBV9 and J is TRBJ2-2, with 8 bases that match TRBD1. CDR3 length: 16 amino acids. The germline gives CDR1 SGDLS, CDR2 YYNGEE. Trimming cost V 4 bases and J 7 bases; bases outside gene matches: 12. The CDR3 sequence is CASSMRWTGPGGELFF. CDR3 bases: TGTGCCAGCAGCATGAGATGGACAGGGCCAGGCGGGGAGCTGTTTTTT.

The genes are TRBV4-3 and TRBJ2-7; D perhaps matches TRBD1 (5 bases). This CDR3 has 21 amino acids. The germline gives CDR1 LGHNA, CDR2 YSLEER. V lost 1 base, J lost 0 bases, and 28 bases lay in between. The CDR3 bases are TGCGCCAGCAGCCAAGGATTCCGCCGCGTGGCAGGGTATCCCCTCTCCTACGAGCAGTACTTC. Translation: CASSQGFRRVAGYPLSYEQYF.

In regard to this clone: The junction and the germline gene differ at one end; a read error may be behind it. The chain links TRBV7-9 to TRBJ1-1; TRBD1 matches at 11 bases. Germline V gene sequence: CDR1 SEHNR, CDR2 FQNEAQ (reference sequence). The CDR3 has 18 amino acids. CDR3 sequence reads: CSSSYRWTGGEMNTEAFF. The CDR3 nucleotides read TGTTCCAGCAGCTACCGATGGACAGGGGGCGAAATGAACACTGAAGCTTTCTTT.

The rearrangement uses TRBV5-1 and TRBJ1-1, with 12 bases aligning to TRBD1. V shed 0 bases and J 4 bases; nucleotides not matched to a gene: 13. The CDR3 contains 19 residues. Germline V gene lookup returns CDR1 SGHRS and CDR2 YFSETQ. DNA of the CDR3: TGCGCCAGCAGCTTGGGGCGGACGGGACAGGGGGCACGGGGCACTGAAGCTTTCTTT. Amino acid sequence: CASSLGRTGQGARGTEAFF.

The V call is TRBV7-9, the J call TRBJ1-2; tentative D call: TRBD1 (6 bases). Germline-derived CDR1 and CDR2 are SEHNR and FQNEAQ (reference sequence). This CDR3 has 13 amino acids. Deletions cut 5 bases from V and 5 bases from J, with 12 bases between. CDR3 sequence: CASSLQGGYGYTF. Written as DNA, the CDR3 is TGTGCCAGCAGCCTACAGGGAGGGTATGGCTACACCTTC.

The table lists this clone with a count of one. Written as DNA, the CDR3 is TGCGCCAGCAGCCCGACCCTGGGCAGGGCCACTGAAGCTTTCTTT. Translated, it gives CASSPTLGRATEAFF. The rearrangement uses TRBV5-1 and TRBJ1-1; maybe TRBD1 (5 bases). The length of the CDR3 is 15 residues. The V and J ends lost 4 bases and 4 bases respectively, with 17 bases between them. Germline V gene sequence: CDR1 SGHRS, CDR2 YFSETQ. The full variable domain, completed using reference TRBV5-1 and TRBJ1-1, is KAGVTQTPRYLIKTRGQQVTLSCSPISGHRSVSWYQQTPGQGLQFLFEYFSETQRNKGNFPGRFSGRQFSNSRSEMNVSTLELGDSALYLCASSPTLGRATEAFFGQGTRLTVV.